This T cell receptor (beta chain) was sequenced during a study of cytomegalovirus exposure and HLA in healthy donors. Findings of the study overall: About 150 TCR beta chains were listed as cytomegalovirus-associated. Earlier results showed most TCR beta V segments being productive about 87% or about 30% of the time. As was reported, the classifier diagnosed cytomegalovirus status with high specificity and sensitivity.

As for this clone: Its target is not known.

13 Jbeta primers and 60 Vbeta primers were used for the PCR. TCRdb's table, derived via immunoSEQ multiplex PCR, lists solely in-frame clones and lacks some. The sample holds 85,000 to 100,000 clones; roughly 80% are singletons and the top ten take approximately 1.1%. In germline, CDR1 is MNHEY, CDR2 SVGAGI. This CDR3 spans 13 amino acids. V shed 6 bases, J shed 11 bases, and the junction held 12 bases outside the gene matches. The gene calls are TRBV6-5 and TRBJ2-7; 8 bases fit TRBD1. The clonotype comes from a girl aged 2-9 years in good health and CMV-seropositive. Sequenced material: PBMCs. CDR3 sequence reads: CASSYADRATEYF. The CDR3 DNA reads TGTGCCAGCAGCTATGCGGACAGGGCGACGGAGTACTTC.